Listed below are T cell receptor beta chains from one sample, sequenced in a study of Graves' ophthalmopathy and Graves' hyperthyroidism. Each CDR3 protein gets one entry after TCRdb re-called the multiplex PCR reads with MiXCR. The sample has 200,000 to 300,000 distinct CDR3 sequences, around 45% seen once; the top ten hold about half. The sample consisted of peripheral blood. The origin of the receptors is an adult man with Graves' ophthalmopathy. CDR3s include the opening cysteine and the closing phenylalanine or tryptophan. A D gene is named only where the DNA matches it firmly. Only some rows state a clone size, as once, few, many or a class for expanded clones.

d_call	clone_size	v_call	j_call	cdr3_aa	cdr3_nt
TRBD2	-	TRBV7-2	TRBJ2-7	CASSSGGGLEQYF	TGTGCCAGCAGCTCGGGGGGAGGTTTGGAGCAGTACTTC
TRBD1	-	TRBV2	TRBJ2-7	CASLTPGQGFEQYF	TGTGCCAGTCTAACCCCGGGACAGGGGTTCGAGCAGTACTTC
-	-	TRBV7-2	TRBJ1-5	CASSMRGDNQPQHF	TGTGCCAGCAGCATGAGGGGGGACAATCAGCCCCAGCATTTT
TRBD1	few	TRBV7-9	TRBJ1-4	CASSWRGTASEKLFF	TGTGCCAGCAGCTGGAGAGGGACAGCCTCTGAAAAACTGTTTTTT
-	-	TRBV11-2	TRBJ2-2	CASSLGGPNTGELFF	TGTGCCAGCAGCTTAGGCGGGCCGAACACCGGGGAGCTGTTTTTT
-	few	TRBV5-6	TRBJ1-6	CASSLGQVTPLHF	TGTGCCAGCAGCTTGGGACAGGTAACACCCCTCCACTTT
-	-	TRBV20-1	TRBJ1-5	CSLTRTSNQPQHF	TGCAGTCTCACTCGAACCAGCAATCAGCCCCAGCATTTT
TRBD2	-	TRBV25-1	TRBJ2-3	CASSDPNQPLSFLAGTSTDTQYF	TGTGCCAGCAGTGACCCGAACCAGCCCCTATCCTTCCTAGCGGGGACCTCCACAGATACGCAGTATTTT
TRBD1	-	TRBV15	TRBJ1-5	CTTSTDRIFNQPQHF	TGTACCACCAGCACGGACAGGATTTTCAATCAGCCCCAGCATTTT
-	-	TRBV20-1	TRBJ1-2	CSARPSTGYRGYTF	TGCAGTGCTAGACCCAGTACAGGGTACCGGGGCTACACCTTC
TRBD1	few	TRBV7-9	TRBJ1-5	CASSFGQGVDSNQPQHF	TGTGCCAGCAGCTTTGGACAGGGGGTTGATAGCAATCAGCCCCAGCATTTT
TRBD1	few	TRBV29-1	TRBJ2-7	CSAEGTGGHEQYF	TGCAGCGCCGAGGGGACAGGGGGCCACGAGCAGTACTTC
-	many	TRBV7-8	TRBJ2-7	CASSPTSSYEQYF	TGTGCCAGCAGCCCTACCTCCTCCTACGAGCAGTACTTC
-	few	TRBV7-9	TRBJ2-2	CASSSYVSASHGELFF	TGTGCCAGCAGCTCTTACGTTTCCGCGTCCCACGGGGAGCTGTTTTTT
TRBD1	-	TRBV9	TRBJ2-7	CASTPGQGGNYEQYF	TGTGCCAGCACCCCGGGACAGGGAGGGAACTACGAGCAGTACTTC
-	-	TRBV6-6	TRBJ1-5	CASSYKGIDQPQHF	TGTGCCAGCAGTTATAAGGGGATAGATCAGCCCCAGCATTTT
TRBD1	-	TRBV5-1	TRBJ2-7	CASSLASRIWDRGAYEQYF	TGCGCCAGCAGCTTGGCCAGCCGGATATGGGACAGGGGGGCGTACGAGCAGTACTTC
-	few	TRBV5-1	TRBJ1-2	CASSRMPTETNGYTF	TGCGCCAGCAGCCGAATGCCGACAGAAACTAATGGCTACACCTTC
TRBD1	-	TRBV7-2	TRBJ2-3	CASSLAGTGGEDTQYF	TGTGCCAGCAGCTTAGCGGGGACAGGGGGCGAGGATACGCAGTATTTT
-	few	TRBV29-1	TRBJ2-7	CSVEGSDSNHPYEQYF	TGCAGCGTTGAAGGTTCGGACAGTAATCACCCCTACGAGCAGTACTTC
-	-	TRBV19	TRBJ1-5	CASSKDNQPQHF	TGTGCCAGTAGCAAGGACAATCAGCCCCAGCATTTT
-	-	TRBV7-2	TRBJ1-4	CASSLVWTDEKLFF	TGTGCCAGCAGCTTAGTTTGGACAGATGAAAAACTGTTTTTT
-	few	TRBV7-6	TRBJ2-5	CASSLGHRQETQYF	TGTGCCAGCAGCTTGGGACATCGACAAGAGACCCAGTACTTC
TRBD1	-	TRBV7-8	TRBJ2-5	CASSLARTGDNETQYF	TGTGCCAGCAGCTTAGCCCGGACAGGGGACAATGAGACCCAGTACTTC
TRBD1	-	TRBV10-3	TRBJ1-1	CAISNPTGGNTEAFF	TGTGCCATCAGTAACCCGACAGGGGGGAACACTGAAGCTTTCTTT